These 29 T cell receptor beta chains were sequenced from one sample in a study of T-cell memory formation after mild COVID-19. TCRdb independently ran MiXCR on the 5' RACE reads; one entry per CDR3 protein. Altogether 300,000 to 350,000 distinct CDR3 sequences are present, approximately 15% being singletons, with the ten largest covering around 20%. The sequenced sample was PBMCs or a T cell subset sorted from them (not recorded which). Receptor source: a man between 18 and 29 years old who had mild COVID-19 (a few samples of this study predate the infection). Cell type and time point are not known.

The J gene is TRBJ2-4, the V gene TRBV12-3 or TRBV12-4; D gene unclear. V lost 3 bases, J lost 9 bases, and 6 bases lay in between. The CDR3 covers 11 residues. CDR3 nucleotide sequence: TGTGCCAGCAGTTTTTTGGGCATTCAGTACTTC. Translating it yields CASSFLGIQYF.

A few counts support this clonotype. J is TRBJ1-6 and V is TRBV4-3; D remains unclear. With 3 bases removed from V and 9 bases from J, the gap between germline ends came to 12 bases. The V gene's germline CDR1 is LGHNA and CDR2 YSLEER. The CDR3 contains 14 residues. In nucleotides, the CDR3 is TGCGCCAGCAGCCACCCTCGGACGGGTTCACCCCTCCACTTT. It is translated as CASSHPRTGSPLHF.

In its sample, this clonotype was seen many times. The chain links TRBV7-9 to TRBJ2-1, with TRBD2 as a possible D gene (5 bases). The V end lost 1 base, the J end lost 8 bases, and 15 bases lay between the germline ends. The CDR3 totals 15 residues. Germline lookup yields CDR1 SEHNR and CDR2 FQNEAQ (reference sequence). The CDR3 region is CASSLGGGVLDEQFF. Here the CDR3 DNA reads TGTGCCAGCAGCTTAGGAGGAGGTGTCCTCGATGAGCAGTTCTTC.

The sample holds a few counts of this clonotype. The chain is built from TRBV6-2 or TRBV6-3 and TRBJ2-7; 10 nucleotides agree with TRBD1. This CDR3 region has 17 residues. V lost 0 bases to trimming and J lost 2 bases; unmatched junction nucleotides: 7. CDR1 and CDR2 (germline): MNHEY, SVGEGT. Here the CDR3 reads CASSYSVDRGYTYEQYF. CDR3 DNA sequence: TGTGCCAGCAGTTACTCCGTGGACAGGGGGTACACCTACGAGCAGTACTTC.

Many counts were recorded for this clonotype. The chain is built from TRBV4-3 and TRBJ2-5; 7 positions match TRBD1. Germline values: CDR1 LGHNA, CDR2 YSLEER. The length of the CDR3 is 15 residues. V gave up 3 bases and J gave up 5 bases; unmatched junction bases: 9. In nucleotides, the CDR3 is TGCGCCAGCAGCCAGACAGGGTCCTCCGGGGAGACCCAGTACTTC. It encodes CASSQTGSSGETQYF.

The J gene is TRBJ1-5, the V gene TRBV20-1; possible D gene TRBD1, 5 bases. V gave up 3 bases and J gave up 7 bases, with 13 bases separating them. Germline V gene sequence: CDR1 DFQATT, CDR2 SNEGSKA (reference sequence). CDR3 length: 13 amino acids. This CDR3 reads CSARAGGSQPQHF. In DNA form, the CDR3 reads TGCAGTGCTAGGGCGGGGGGGAGCCAGCCCCAGCATTTT.

The chain combines TRBV4-3 with TRBJ2-5; D unresolved. The CDR3 has 15 amino acids. Germline V lookup: CDR1 LGHNA, CDR2 YSLEER. V lost 1 base and J 0 bases, leaving 9 bases between the germline ends. The CDR3 DNA follows: TGCGCCAGCAGCCAAGTTCTACAGTACCAAGAGACCCAGTACTTC. Its protein product is CASSQVLQYQETQYF.

V and J are TRBV15 and TRBJ2-5, with D perhaps TRBD2 (5 bases). The CDR3 extends over 15 amino acids. Germline V lookup: CDR1 LNHNV, CDR2 YYDKDF (reference sequence). V gave up 6 bases and J gave up 5 bases, with 19 bases separating them. The CDR3 bases are TGTGCCACCAGGATCCCAGGTCTCAGGAGGGAGACCCAGTACTTC. This gives the protein CATRIPGLRRETQYF.

This clonotype was observed a few times. V is TRBV20-1 and J is TRBJ2-1, with D unclear. The CDR3 is 9 residues long. The germline V gene encodes CDR1 DFQATT and CDR2 SNEGSKA (reference sequence). Trimming left V 2 bases short and J 9 bases short, with 2 bases between. The CDR3 nucleotides read TGCAGTGCTAGAAGTGAGCAGTTCTTC. It yields the protein CSARSEQFF.

The chain recombines TRBV4-1 with TRBJ1-1; the D is unclear. Trimming shortened V by 1 base and J by 6 bases, and 9 bases separated the two germline ends. Germline V lookup: CDR1 MGHRA, CDR2 YSYEKL. This CDR3 contains 13 residues. The CDR3 DNA sequence: TGCGCCAGCAGCCAAGTTATCGCCGCTGAAGCTTTCTTT. It translates to CASSQVIAAEAFF.

The rearrangement joins TRBV12-3 or TRBV12-4 to TRBJ2-7; perhaps TRBD2 as D (6 bases). The V gene lost 5 bases and the J gene lost 4 bases, with 15 bases spanning the gap. The CDR3 runs 14 residues. In nucleotides, the CDR3 is TGTGCCAGCAGTCTTTCCGGGAGCCTTTACGAGCAGTACGTC. It codes for CASSLSGSLYEQYV.

The chain is built from TRBV10-3 and TRBJ1-5; 8 nucleotides align to TRBD1. Trimming removed 6 bases from V and 6 bases from J; junction bases left unmatched: 4. Germline CDR1 and CDR2: ENHRY and SYGVKD. This CDR3 spans 13 amino acids. CDR3: CAIRQGAGQPQHF. Written as DNA, the CDR3 is TGTGCCATCAGGCAGGGGGCTGGTCAGCCCCAGCATTTT.

This chain connects TRBV12-3 or TRBV12-4 to TRBJ1-2; tentative D call: TRBD1 (6 bases). V shed 8 bases and J shed 5 bases, with 18 bases lying between them. The CDR3 covers 14 residues. The CDR3 DNA reads as TGTGCCAGCTGGGGGCAGCAGGCGGCTTATGGCTACACCTTC. Protein product: CASWGQQAAYGYTF.

V usage is TRBV11-1 and J usage is TRBJ2-4; weak D call: TRBD2 (5 bases). Per germline, CDR1 SGHAT and CDR2 FQDESV (reference sequence). CDR3 size: 15 residues. The ends were cut back, 5 bases at V and 8 bases at J, with 19 bases in the middle. CDR3 protein: CASSLGIMGLDIQYF. DNA of the CDR3: TGTGCCAGCAGCCTCGGGATAATGGGGTTAGACATTCAGTACTTC.

V gene TRBV5-1 combines with J gene TRBJ2-7; possible D gene TRBD1, 6 bases. Trimming removed 5 bases from V and 1 base from J, with 16 bases in between. Germline values: CDR1 SGHRS, CDR2 YFSETQ. There are 15 residues in the CDR3. The CDR3 DNA sequence: TGCGCCAGCAGATCGACAGGATCAAGTTCCTACGAGCAGTACGTC. Its translation: CASRSTGSSSYEQYV.

The V gene is TRBV3-1, the J gene TRBJ2-6; the match to TRBD2 covers 16 bases. The germline gives CDR1 LGHDT, CDR2 YNNKEL (reference sequence). With V trimmed by 4 bases and J by 4 bases, 7 bases remained unmatched. This CDR3 has 19 amino acids. The CDR3 loop is CASSLGTSGGALGANVLTF. CDR3 DNA: TGTGCCAGCAGCCTCGGGACTAGCGGGGGGGCCCTCGGGGCCAACGTCCTGACTTTC.

The chain uses TRBV7-2 and TRBJ2-1; 8 bases are a match to TRBD2. Germline CDR1 is SGHTA and CDR2 is FQGNSA. CDR3 length equals 13 residues. The CDR3 here is CATGTRGNNEQFF. The DNA of the CDR3 is TGTGCTACCGGGACTAGGGGAAACAATGAGCAGTTCTTC.

This clonotype was seen only a few times. The chain couples TRBV5-1 to TRBJ2-2; 9 bases fit TRBD1. V dropped 4 bases and J dropped 4; count of bases not matched to a gene: 8. The CDR3 contains 16 residues. CDR1 is SGHRS, CDR2 YFSETQ, per germline. CDR3 loop: CASSPPGQGPTGELFF. The CDR3 DNA reads as TGCGCCAGCAGCCCACCGGGACAGGGTCCCACCGGGGAGCTGTTTTTT.

Ten or more counts support this clonotype. The chain employs TRBV5-1 and TRBJ2-1; D unresolved. The CDR3 contains 16 residues. Germline CDR1 and CDR2: SGHRS and YFSETQ. The germline V and J ends were trimmed by 3 bases and 1 base, with 14 bases remaining between them. CDR3: CASSSQAAGSYNEQFF. DNA of the CDR3: TGCGCCAGCAGCTCCCAGGCGGCAGGATCCTACAATGAGCAGTTCTTC.

V usage is TRBV5-1 and J usage is TRBJ1-2, with unresolved D. Trimming cost V 3 bases and J 7 bases, with 10 bases left between them. This CDR3 is 12 amino acids long. The germline gives CDR1 SGHRS, CDR2 YFSETQ. This CDR3 is CASSSDVRGYTF. DNA for the CDR3: TGCGCCAGCAGCTCTGACGTACGTGGCTACACCTTC.

This chain links TRBV7-2 with TRBJ2-4; no clear D gene. Germline V gene lookup returns CDR1 SGHTA and CDR2 FQGNSA. With 1 base removed from V and 4 bases from J, the gap between germline ends came to 8 bases. This CDR3 has 14 amino acids. The CDR3 reads CASSLDLGKNIQYF. The CDR3 coding sequence is TGTGCCAGCAGCTTAGATCTGGGGAAAAACATTCAGTACTTC. Together with reference TRBV7-2 and TRBJ2-4, the CDR3 gives the full variable domain: GAGVSQSPSNKVTEKGKDVELRCDPISGHTALYWYRQSLGQGLEFLIYFQGNSAPDKSGLPSDRFSAERTGGSVSTLTIQRTQQEDSAVYLCASSLDLGKNIQYFGAGTRLSVL.

This clonotype was seen a handful of times. The chain combines TRBV29-1 with TRBJ2-1, with TRBD2 identical over 7 bases. CDR3 size: 13 residues. Per the germline V gene, CDR1 is SQVTM and CDR2 is ANQGSEA. Trimming cost V 7 bases and J 8 bases; bases outside gene matches: 11. The CDR3 loop reads CSAAGTMLHEQFF. CDR3 nucleotide sequence: TGCAGCGCTGCCGGGACTATGTTGCATGAGCAGTTCTTC.

This clonotype has at least ten counts. The chain joins TRBV7-3 to TRBJ2-3; 7 bases fit TRBD2. Germline V gene lookup returns CDR1 SGHTA and CDR2 FQGTGA. V was clipped by 2 bases and J by 10 bases; unmatched bases: 0. This CDR3 comprises 11 residues. CDR3 coding DNA: TGTGCCAGCAGCTTAGGGGGGGCGCAGTATTTT. It encodes CASSLGGAQYF.

This clonotype was found a few times. This chain links TRBV20-1 with TRBJ1-2; 11 bases fit TRBD1. Germline values: CDR1 DFQATT, CDR2 SNEGSKA (reference sequence). V shed 3 bases, J shed 4 bases, and the junction held 7 bases outside the gene matches. The CDR3 runs to 15 residues. Here the CDR3 reads CSASPEGTGGYGYTF. Written as DNA, the CDR3 is TGCAGTGCTAGCCCAGAAGGGACAGGGGGCTATGGCTACACCTTC.

This clonotype has a handful of counts. V usage is TRBV9 and J usage is TRBJ2-5; D may correspond to TRBD1 or TRBD2 (5 bases each). CDR1 is SGDLS and CDR2 is YYNGEE in the germline V gene. The V end was cut by 0 bases, the J end by 4 bases, with 13 bases between. This CDR3 contains 15 residues. CDR3 in amino acids: CASSVVWGPGETQYF. The CDR3 region has the DNA TGTGCCAGCAGCGTAGTCTGGGGACCGGGAGAGACCCAGTACTTC.

This chain links TRBV7-8 with TRBJ2-5; the D gene is possibly TRBD2 (5 bases). There are 13 residues in the CDR3. V lost 0 bases and J 7 bases, leaving 9 bases between the germline ends. Germline V lookup: CDR1 SGHVS, CDR2 FQNEAQ. The CDR3 DNA is TGTGCCAGCAGCTTAGCATATCGGGGGACCCAGTACTTC. Encoded protein: CASSLAYRGTQYF.

The chain employs TRBV3-1 and TRBJ1-1, with no clear D. CDR1 LGHDT and CDR2 YNNKEL come from the germline V gene (reference sequence). The ends were cut back, 1 base at V and 7 bases at J, with 7 bases in the middle. The CDR3 is made up of 12 amino acids. The CDR3 region is CASSQGPVEAFF. The CDR3 DNA sequence: TGTGCCAGCAGCCAAGGGCCAGTTGAAGCTTTCTTT.

The rearrangement links TRBV12-3 or TRBV12-4 to TRBJ1-3; D unresolved. The ends were cut back, 6 bases at V and 2 bases at J, with 11 bases in the middle. The CDR3 covers 14 residues. The CDR3 region has the DNA TGTGCCAGCAGGCTGATGGGAGCTGGAAACACCATATATTTT. It specifies CASRLMGAGNTIYF.

The rearrangement joins TRBV6-1 to TRBJ1-2; a weak D match, TRBD1 (6 bases). Germline loops: CDR1 MNHNS, CDR2 SASEGT. V was cut by 6 bases and J by 4 bases, with 12 bases left in between. The CDR3 spans 13 residues. CDR3 nucleotide sequence: TGTGCCAGCAGGAGGACAGAGATCTATGGCTACACCTTC. Residues: CASRRTEIYGYTF.